This note documents a single TCR beta chain sequence. Original analysis: Reference gene primer amplification gave estimated nucleated cell counts. This table comes from immunoSEQ multiplex PCR, and its TCRdb copy is limited to in-frame clones, with some not included. V and J calls and clone size are copied from that table; D and trimming were computed from the DNA. The table includes approximately 130,000 clones, about 87% detected once. The data derive from a study of blood T cell repertoires in COVID-19. Study-level background: Sites in the United States, Italy and Spain provided acute and convalescent COVID-19 samples. T cells, B-cell-depleted T cells, or PBMCs supplied cDNA or gDNA.

V lost 4 bases and J lost 4; bases outside the gene matches: 5. In germline, CDR1 is SGHDT, CDR2 YYEEEE. The CDR3 totals 14 residues. The sequencing sample was made of peripheral blood. The V gene is TRBV5-6, the J gene TRBJ2-1, with 7 bases that match TRBD1. The TCR originated in a man in his forties or fifties with active COVID-19. The chain's CDR3 is CASSEWDRYNEQFF. In DNA form, the CDR3 reads TGTGCCAGCAGCGAATGGGACAGATACAATGAGCAGTTCTTC. Full variable domain (missing parts from reference TRBV5-6 and TRBJ2-1): DAGVTQSPTHLIKTRGQQVTLRCSPKSGHDTVSWYQQALGQGPQFIFQYYEEEERQRGNFPDRFSGHQFPNYSSELNVNALLLGDSALYLCASSEWDRYNEQFFGPGTRLTVL.